The present TCR beta chain was sequenced within a study of cytomegalovirus exposure and HLA in healthy donors. Findings and limits, study-wide: As a later analysis revealed, the rate of TCR association differed by HLA locus, with DRB1 most and HLA-C fewest.

The CDR3 is made up of 20 amino acids. CDR1 and CDR2 from the germline V gene are SGHVS and FQNEAQ. Worth noting for this clone: The antigen is unknown. A junction boundary mismatches the germline segment, possibly from a read error.

PCR used 60 Vbeta primers and 13 Jbeta primers. The table came from immunoSEQ multiplex PCR; TCRdb's copy has only in-frame clones and leaves some out. The sample lists fewer than 110,000 clones; about three quarters were seen once. This receptor was obtained from a man under 40 in good health and CMV-seronegative. The V call is TRBV7-8, the J call TRBJ2-1, with TRBD1 matching over 9 bases. Sequencing was performed on PBMCs. In DNA form, the CDR3 reads TGTGCCAGCAGCTTCCGAGAGACAGGGGGTTCCGCGGGCTCCTACAGTGAGCAGTTCTTC. It translates to CASSFRETGGSAGSYSEQFF.